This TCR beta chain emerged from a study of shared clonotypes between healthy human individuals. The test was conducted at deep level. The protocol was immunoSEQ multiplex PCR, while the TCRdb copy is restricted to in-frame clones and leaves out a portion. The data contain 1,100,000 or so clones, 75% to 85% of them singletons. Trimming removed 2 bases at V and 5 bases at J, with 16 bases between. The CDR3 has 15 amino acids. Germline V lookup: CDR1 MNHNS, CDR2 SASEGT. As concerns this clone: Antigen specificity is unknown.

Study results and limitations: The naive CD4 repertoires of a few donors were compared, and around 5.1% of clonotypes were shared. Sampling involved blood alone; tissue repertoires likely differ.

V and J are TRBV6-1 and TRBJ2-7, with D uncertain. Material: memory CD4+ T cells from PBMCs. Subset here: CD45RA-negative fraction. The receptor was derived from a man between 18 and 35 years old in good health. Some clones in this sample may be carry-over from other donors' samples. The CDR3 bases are TGTGCCAGCAGTGAACTCCGGCTGCCATGGAACGAGCAGTACTTC. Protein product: CASSELRLPWNEQYF.